A selection of T cell receptor beta chains follows, all from one sample in a study of cytomegalovirus exposure and HLA in healthy donors. The table came from immunoSEQ multiplex PCR; TCRdb's copy has only in-frame clones and leaves some out. Among some 250,000 clones listed, around 90% were seen once. Sequencing input: PBMCs. The origin of the receptors is a woman in her twenties or thirties in good health and CMV-seronegative. CDR3s include the opening cysteine and the closing phenylalanine or tryptophan. The order of the fields is D gene, J gene, V gene, clone size, CDR3 protein, CDR3 DNA. The D gene is left open where the match is weak. Clone size is stated in some rows and not others, as once, few, many or a class when expanded.

D: -; J: TRBJ2-7; V: TRBV11-2; size: -; CDR3: CASSPNDGVSKQYF; DNA: TGTGCCAGCAGCCCGAACGACGGGGTTTCGAAGCAGTACTTC
D: -; J: TRBJ2-2; V: TRBV27; size: -; CDR3: CASSLFSETGPFLTGELFF; DNA: TGTGCCAGCAGTTTATTTTCCGAGACGGGTCCCTTTTTAACCGGGGAGCTGTTTTTT
D: -; J: TRBJ1-4; V: TRBV2; size: few; CDR3: CASSETRPANEKLFF; DNA: TGTGCCAGCAGTGAGACCCGGCCGGCTAATGAAAAACTGTTTTTT
D: -; J: TRBJ1-1; V: TRBV7-2; size: -; CDR3: CASSLQGTTEAFF; DNA: TGTGCCAGCAGCTTACAGGGTACCACTGAAGCTTTCTTT
D: -; J: TRBJ2-7; V: TRBV30; size: -; CDR3: CAWSPPQGRYEQYF; DNA: TGTGCCTGGAGCCCCCCCCAGGGGCGCTACGAGCAGTACTTC
D: -; J: TRBJ2-7; V: TRBV4-2; size: -; CDR3: CASSQDTPYEQYF; DNA: TGTGCCAGCAGCCAAGATACCCCCTACGAGCAGTACTTC
D: TRBD1; J: TRBJ1-5; V: TRBV9; size: -; CDR3: CASSPRDSFGPQHF; DNA: TGTGCCAGCAGCCCCCGGGACAGCTTCGGGCCCCAGCATTTT
D: TRBD2; J: TRBJ2-1; V: TRBV29-1; size: -; CDR3: CSVVSGESSYNEQFF; DNA: TGCAGCGTTGTAAGCGGGGAAAGCTCCTACAATGAGCAGTTCTTC
D: TRBD2; J: TRBJ2-7; V: TRBV5-4; size: few; CDR3: CASSLGSGRMNEQYF; DNA: TGTGCCAGCAGCTTGGGTAGCGGGAGAATGAACGAGCAGTACTTC
D: TRBD1; J: TRBJ1-2; V: TRBV2; size: -; CDR3: CASPDRGNIGYTF; DNA: TGTGCCAGTCCAGACAGGGGAAATATTGGCTACACCTTC
D: TRBD1; J: TRBJ1-4; V: TRBV5-1; size: -; CDR3: CASSPDRGGGTNEKLFF; DNA: TGCGCCAGCAGCCCGGACAGGGGCGGGGGCACTAATGAAAAACTGTTTTTT
D: TRBD2; J: TRBJ2-2; V: TRBV28; size: -; CDR3: CASRVTSGRRNTGELFF; DNA: TGTGCCAGCAGGGTGACTAGCGGGAGGAGAAACACCGGGGAGCTGTTTTTT
D: TRBD1; J: TRBJ2-7; V: TRBV28; size: -; CDR3: CASTDRTGLREQYF; DNA: TGTGCCAGCACCGACAGGACAGGGTTGAGGGAGCAGTACTTC
D: TRBD2; J: TRBJ2-4; V: TRBV28; size: once; CDR3: CATLGGGAKNIQYF; DNA: TGTGCCACCCTCGGGGGGGGAGCCAAAAACATTCAGTACTTC
D: TRBD2; J: TRBJ2-5; V: TRBV7-9; size: -; CDR3: CASSFRRESWETQYF; DNA: TGTGCCAGCAGCTTTCGGCGGGAGAGCTGGGAGACCCAGTACTTC
D: -; J: TRBJ2-1; V: TRBV6-5; size: -; CDR3: CASSYLLARYGNEQFF; DNA: TGTGCCAGCAGTTACCTTCTAGCTCGGTATGGGAATGAGCAGTTCTTC
D: -; J: TRBJ2-7; V: TRBV9; size: -; CDR3: CASSVGLVGEQYF; DNA: TGTGCCAGCAGCGTAGGGTTAGTTGGCGAGCAGTACTTC
D: TRBD2; J: TRBJ2-3; V: TRBV7-8; size: -; CDR3: CASSLTREPTDTQYF; DNA: TGTGCCAGCAGCTTAACGCGGGAGCCCACAGATACGCAGTATTTT
D: TRBD2; J: TRBJ2-1; V: TRBV27; size: -; CDR3: CASSAGAPSYNEQFF; DNA: TGTGCCAGCAGTGCGGGAGCCCCTTCCTACAATGAGCAGTTCTTC
D: -; J: TRBJ1-1; V: TRBV6-1; size: -; CDR3: CASSTTVNTEAFF; DNA: TGTGCCAGCAGTACTACAGTGAACACTGAAGCTTTCTTT
D: TRBD1; J: TRBJ1-4; V: TRBV11-2; size: -; CDR3: CASSLGGQVYF; DNA: TGTGCCAGCAGCTTAGGAGGACAGGTCTATTTT
D: -; J: TRBJ1-2; V: TRBV5-1; size: once; CDR3: CASSMPGRDYYGYTF; DNA: TGCGCCAGCAGCATGCCGGGGAGAGACTACTATGGCTACACCTTC
D: -; J: TRBJ2-2; V: TRBV15; size: once; CDR3: CATSRDGIGELFF; DNA: TGTGCCACCAGCAGAGATGGGATAGGGGAGCTGTTTTTT
D: -; J: TRBJ2-7; V: TRBV6-1; size: -; CDR3: CASSGLGNEQYF; DNA: TGTGCCAGCAGTGGACTTGGCAACGAGCAGTACTTC
D: TRBD1; J: TRBJ2-7; V: TRBV7-9; size: -; CDR3: CASSSSGTGFYEQYF; DNA: TGTGCCAGCAGCTCCTCCGGGACAGGCTTCTACGAGCAGTACTTC
D: -; J: TRBJ2-7; V: TRBV28; size: -; CDR3: CASSLGSAHEQYF; DNA: TGTGCCAGCAGTTTAGGTAGCGCCCACGAGCAGTACTTC
D: TRBD2; J: TRBJ2-3; V: TRBV28; size: -; CDR3: CASRLRTSGRSTDTQYF; DNA: TGTGCCAGCAGACTTCGGACTAGCGGGAGAAGCACAGATACGCAGTATTTT
D: -; J: TRBJ2-2; V: TRBV11-2; size: -; CDR3: CASSFKDSLAGELFF; DNA: TGTGCCAGCAGCTTTAAGGACAGCTTGGCCGGGGAGCTGTTTTTT
D: TRBD2; J: TRBJ2-7; V: TRBV13; size: -; CDR3: CASSYRAGELSYEQYF; DNA: TGTGCCAGCAGCTATCGGGCGGGAGAACTCAGCTACGAGCAGTACTTC
D: -; J: TRBJ2-7; V: TRBV2; size: -; CDR3: CASNSVTYEQYF; DNA: TGTGCCAGCAATTCAGTTACCTACGAGCAGTACTTC
D: -; J: TRBJ2-7; V: TRBV4-3; size: few; CDR3: CASSQVSGAAYEQYF; DNA: TGCGCCAGCAGCCAAGTTTCGGGGGCAGCCTACGAGCAGTACTTC
D: -; J: TRBJ2-7; V: TRBV5-4; size: -; CDR3: CASSLGDGVSYEQYF; DNA: TGTGCCAGCAGCTTGGGGGACGGAGTGTCCTACGAGCAGTACTTC
D: TRBD2; J: TRBJ2-5; V: TRBV11-3; size: -; CDR3: CASSLGRREAQETQYF; DNA: TGTGCCAGCAGCTTAGGGCGGCGGGAGGCCCAAGAGACCCAGTACTTC
D: -; J: TRBJ1-3; V: TRBV6-5; size: -; CDR3: CASSYSQQSSGNTIYF; DNA: TGTGCCAGCAGTTACTCGCAACAGAGCTCTGGAAACACCATATATTTT
D: TRBD1; J: TRBJ2-7; V: TRBV10-3; size: -; CDR3: CAISELQGAGVEQYF; DNA: TGTGCCATCAGTGAGTTACAGGGGGCAGGCGTCGAGCAGTACTTC
D: -; J: TRBJ1-5; V: TRBV27; size: -; CDR3: CASSPTGIADQPQHF; DNA: TGTGCCAGCAGTCCCACAGGGATTGCAGATCAGCCCCAGCATTTT
D: TRBD1; J: TRBJ1-2; V: TRBV9; size: -; CDR3: CASSELGQEVYGYTF; DNA: TGTGCCAGCAGTGAATTGGGACAGGAGGTCTATGGCTACACCTTC
D: -; J: TRBJ2-7; V: TRBV28; size: -; CDR3: CASRKGVLSYEQYF; DNA: TGTGCCAGCAGGAAAGGGGTGTTGTCCTACGAGCAGTACTTC
D: TRBD2; J: TRBJ2-1; V: TRBV9; size: -; CDR3: CASSVETSGRLDNEQFF; DNA: TGTGCCAGCAGCGTAGAAACTAGCGGGAGGCTAGACAATGAGCAGTTCTTC
D: TRBD1; J: TRBJ2-7; V: TRBV15; size: -; CDR3: CATSRAGTGTYEQYF; DNA: TGTGCCACCAGCAGAGCAGGGACAGGGACCTACGAGCAGTACTTC
D: -; J: TRBJ2-5; V: TRBV25-1; size: -; CDR3: CASSGTKMGETQYF; DNA: TGTGCCAGCAGCGGTACTAAAATGGGAGAGACCCAGTACTTC
D: -; J: TRBJ2-7; V: TRBV28; size: -; CDR3: CASSLNVGRNEQYF; DNA: TGTGCCAGCAGTTTAAACGTGGGCAGAAACGAGCAGTACTTC
D: -; J: TRBJ2-1; V: TRBV7-2; size: -; CDR3: CASSLVVGVGEQFF; DNA: TGTGCCAGCAGCTTAGTTGTGGGAGTTGGTGAGCAGTTCTTC
D: -; J: TRBJ2-4; V: TRBV10-1; size: -; CDR3: CASRNRGGKDQQYF; DNA: TGCGCCAGCAGAAACAGGGGAGGTAAAGATCAACAGTACTTC
D: TRBD2; J: TRBJ2-1; V: TRBV27; size: -; CDR3: CASSLSSRGRAPYNEQFF; DNA: TGTGCCAGCAGTTTATCGTCTCGGGGGAGGGCCCCCTACAATGAGCAGTTCTTC
D: TRBD2; J: TRBJ2-1; V: TRBV9; size: few; CDR3: CASSPRLAGGPNYNEQFF; DNA: TGTGCCAGCAGCCCCCGGCTAGCGGGAGGGCCCAACTACAATGAGCAGTTCTTC
D: TRBD1; J: TRBJ2-3; V: TRBV11-1; size: -; CDR3: CASSLVTGEPRPDTQYF; DNA: TGTGCCAGCAGCTTAGTGACAGGGGAACCCAGACCAGATACGCAGTATTTT
D: -; J: TRBJ2-3; V: TRBV27; size: -; CDR3: CASSLSRTLESTDTQYF; DNA: TGTGCCAGCAGTTTATCGAGGACACTGGAAAGCACAGATACGCAGTATTTT
D: TRBD1; J: TRBJ2-1; V: TRBV6-1; size: -; CDR3: CASRGTGQGINEQFF; DNA: TGTGCCAGCAGGGGGACGGGACAGGGAATCAATGAGCAGTTCTTC
D: -; J: TRBJ2-5; V: TRBV30; size: -; CDR3: CAWRGRGETQYF; DNA: TGTGCCTGGAGAGGACGGGGGGAGACCCAGTACTTC
D: TRBD1; J: TRBJ2-7; V: TRBV27; size: once; CDR3: CASSRTGPFSYEQYF; DNA: TGTGCCAGCAGCCGGACAGGTCCCTTCTCCTACGAGCAGTACTTC
D: -; J: TRBJ2-1; V: TRBV10-3; size: -; CDR3: CAISDGQGNNEQFF; DNA: TGTGCCATCAGTGATGGTCAGGGGAACAATGAGCAGTTCTTC
D: TRBD2; J: TRBJ2-1; V: TRBV5-6; size: -; CDR3: CASSFWTSGLVLSYNEQFF; DNA: TGTGCCAGCAGCTTCTGGACTAGCGGTTTAGTCTTATCCTACAATGAGCAGTTCTTC
D: -; J: TRBJ2-5; V: TRBV5-1; size: -; CDR3: CASSLGLAQEVETQYF; DNA: TGCGCCAGCAGCTTGGGCCTAGCGCAAGAAGTGGAGACCCAGTACTTC
D: TRBD1; J: TRBJ1-3; V: TRBV2; size: -; CDR3: CARGTGTGNTIYF; DNA: TGTGCCAGGGGGACAGGGACTGGAAACACCATATATTTT
D: TRBD2; J: TRBJ2-3; V: TRBV28; size: -; CDR3: CASSLVGLAGTDTQYF; DNA: TGTGCCAGCAGTTTAGTAGGACTAGCGGGCACAGATACGCAGTATTTT
D: TRBD2; J: TRBJ2-7; V: TRBV28; size: -; CDR3: CASSPPAGGAYEQYF; DNA: TGTGCCAGCAGTCCCCCAGCGGGAGGGGCATACGAGCAGTACTTC
D: -; J: TRBJ2-3; V: TRBV11-3; size: -; CDR3: CASSLLPGASTDTQYF; DNA: TGTGCCAGCAGCTTATTGCCAGGGGCTAGCACAGATACGCAGTATTTT
D: -; J: TRBJ2-1; V: TRBV9; size: -; CDR3: CASSPGLSNEQFF; DNA: TGTGCCAGCAGCCCAGGACTGTCAAATGAGCAGTTCTTC